This TCR beta chain was retrieved from a study of RUNX1 and TCR beta rearrangement in T-cell leukemia (dated by TCRdb to between 2020 and 2021). Broadly, across the study: The comparison of TCR beta rearrangements and CDR3 junctions set around 14 T-ALLs carrying mono-allelic acquired RUNX1 mutations against ten to eleven T-ALLs that were RUNX1 wildtype. RUNX1 mutation status of the T-ALL cases had been determined in an earlier study. After EuroClonality multiplex PCR on genomic DNA, Genescan analysis was used to assess TCR rearrangements. RUNX1 wildtype T-ALLs were chosen to carry at least incomplete clonal TCR beta rearrangements so that D1 versus D2 segment comparison could be performed. Human T-ALL TCR beta rearrangements were analyzed to compare with results from a Runx1 knockout mouse model. Every RUNX1 mutation in the mutated group was heterozygous, with roughly nine located in the Runt homology domain and a few in the transactivation domain. The RUNX1 wildtype T-ALLs were matched on an immature maturation arrest stage, which was defined as the absence of cytoplasmic or surface TCR beta protein. The multicentric trials were GRAALL-2003, along with GRAALL-2005. More diverse maturation arrest stages were spanned by RUNX1-mutated T-ALLs, including cases arrested before the onset of TCR beta rearrangement.

For oncotyping and quantification of minimal residual disease, T-ALL samples were taken at diagnosis from children and adults treated according to protocol. CDR1 and CDR2, per the germline V gene (reference sequence), are DFQATT and SNEGSKA. V is shortened by 6 bases, J by 8 bases, and the region joining them spans 16 bases. CDR3 length: 12 amino acids, cysteine to phenylalanine. Only the CDR3 DNA stays, 36 bases, in frame from base 1. The library was made by PCR. Data came from an Illumina MiSeq. TCR beta DJ and VDJ rearrangements were characterized by next generation amplicon sequencing. In the source study's methods: The Vidjil software was applied to the amplicon sequencing data to identify clonal TCR beta rearrangements. Two-tailed Fisher exact tests compared TCR beta rearrangement characteristics between RUNX1-mutated and wildtype groups. The public reads were reprocessed in TCRdb via fastp at Q25 and MiXCR, keeping in-frame beta chains. Rows merge per CDR3 protein into single entries with the most common DNA and genes. The V and J calls come from TCRdb's annotation, not from the publication. The sample table shows under 150 distinct CDR3 sequences, and over 25% are seen once. The ten most abundant clones make up less than 75% of the sample.

The paper as a whole reports these results and caveats: Among T-ALL clonal rearrangements, TCR beta D1 segment usage was under 90% in the RUNX1-mutated group and roughly 63% in the wildtype group, a difference that was not significant. Similar TCR beta J1 cluster usage was observed in RUNX1-mutated and wildtype T-ALLs, and no significant difference was found. Fewer RUNX1-mutated T-ALLs carried clonal TCR beta rearrangements (around 60%) than reported for T-ALL generally (over 75%). Too few clonal rearrangements were available to evaluate TCR beta CDR3 length or D segment truncation in T-ALLs.

As concerns this clonotype: Its recognized antigen is unknown. This may come from a read error, since a much larger clone is one base off.

Specimen: blood. The chain joins TRBV20-1 to TRBJ1-2; the best D guess is TRBD1, with 6 bases matching. The receptor was derived from a female donor with T-cell acute lymphoblastic leukemia. For the CDR3, the sequence is CSAPRTAGGYTF. Here is the DNA: TGCAGTGCCCCCCGGACAGCGGGCGGCTACACCTTC.